This T cell receptor (beta chain) was sequenced during a study of T cells in Graves' hyperthyroidism and ophthalmopathy. The wider study: Staff took peripheral blood when the initial diagnosis was made, before any treatment began. Study findings and constraints: Expanded thyroid clonotypes (above 0.001) were mostly also found in blood.

V shed 4 bases, J shed 2 bases, and the junction held 15 bases outside the gene matches. Germline V gives CDR1 SGDLS, CDR2 YYNGEE. CDR3 size: 17 residues. To note about this clonotype: Antigen specificity is unknown.

RNA transcripts yielded amplified TCR beta CDR3 regions. In the first-round RT-PCR of the TCR CDR3, the HTBI primer set was used. In TCRdb, the multiplex PCR reads were re-called with MiXCR into one record per CDR3 protein. The sample holds 400,000 or so distinct CDR3 sequences, roughly 15% seen once. PBMCs came from over 8.5 ml fresh peripheral blood. The chain has TRBV9 and TRBJ2-7, with 7 nucleotides matching TRBD2. The receptor comes from a woman aged 25 to 45 with Graves' ophthalmopathy. The specimen sequenced was blood. The CDR3 DNA sequence: TGTGCCAGCAGCCCACGGACCGGGACTACCAAACCCTACGAGCAGTACTTC. It specifies CASSPRTGTTKPYEQYF.